These 30 T cell receptor beta chains originate from one sample sequenced in a study of T-cell memory formation after mild COVID-19. TCRdb used MiXCR to reprocess the 5' RACE reads, holding one entry per CDR3 protein. The repertoire includes approximately 99,000 distinct CDR3 sequences, around 17% of them detected once, and approximately 5.1% sits in the top ten. The source material was PBMCs or a T cell subset sorted from them (not recorded which). All receptors come from a man aged 18 to 29 who had mild COVID-19 (a few samples of this study predate the infection). Cell type and time point are not known.

This clonotype was seen more than once but under ten times. The chain employs TRBV20-1 and TRBJ2-6, with D possibly called TRBD1 or TRBD2 (6 bases each). In germline, CDR1 is DFQATT, CDR2 SNEGSKA (reference sequence). Trimming left V 6 bases short and J 2 bases short, with 23 bases between. The CDR3 runs 18 residues. As DNA, the CDR3 is TGCAGTGCCCTAGAGGCCCGAGGGGGGCCCCCTGGGGCCAACGTCCTGACTTTC. Its translation is CSALEARGGPPGANVLTF.

V and J are TRBV18 and TRBJ2-4; D is undetermined. CDR3 length: 14 residues. Trimming cost V 4 bases and J 3 bases, with 10 bases left between them. CDR1 and CDR2 (germline): KGHSH, LQKENI. The chain's CDR3 is CASSRQVHKNIQYF. The CDR3 bases are TGTGCCAGCTCACGTCAGGTCCACAAAAACATTCAGTACTTC.

This chain connects TRBV5-1 to TRBJ2-6; 7 bases match TRBD1. The CDR3 consists of 16 residues. CDR1 is SGHRS and CDR2 is YFSETQ in the germline V gene. The J segment lost 0 bases and the V segment lost 3 bases, leaving 3 bases of the junction unmatched. CDR3 protein: CASSWTGNSGANVLTF. Written as DNA, the CDR3 is TGCGCCAGCAGCTGGACAGGAAACTCTGGGGCCAACGTCCTGACTTTC.

The sample holds many counts of this clonotype. The CDR3 protein is CSALAGNADTQYF. For the CDR3, the DNA is TGCAGTGCTCTAGCGGGGAACGCAGATACGCAGTATTTT. The chain employs TRBV20-1 and TRBJ2-3, with TRBD2 matching 9 bases. Germline V lookup: CDR1 DFQATT, CDR2 SNEGSKA (reference sequence). V lost 5 bases to trimming and J lost 4 bases; unmatched junction nucleotides: 4. This CDR3 region has 13 residues.

This chain uses TRBV15 with TRBJ1-1; unclear D gene. Germline CDR1 reads LNHNV; CDR2 reads YYDKDF (reference sequence). V was trimmed by 8 bases and J by 9 bases, leaving 13 bases between them. This CDR3 is built from 11 residues. The CDR3 nucleotides are TGTGCCACCGGCCCCTTGGGGAAAGCTTTCTTT. Its protein product is CATGPLGKAFF. The variable domain in full, completed from reference TRBV15 and TRBJ1-1, reads DAMVIQNPRYQVTQFGKPVTLSCSQTLNHNVMYWYQQKSSQAPKLLFHYYDKDFNNEADTPDNFQSRRPNTSFCFLDIRSPGLGDTAMYLCATGPLGKAFFGQGTRLTVV.

This chain links TRBV6-2 or TRBV6-3 with TRBJ2-5; D ambiguous. Germline CDR1 and CDR2: MNHEY and SVGEGT. This CDR3 has 15 amino acids. V lost 5 bases and J lost 0, with 13 bases in between. CDR3 DNA sequence: TGTGCCAGCAGTCTGCGGCGGTTGTACCAAGAGACCCAGTACTTC. It encodes CASSLRRLYQETQYF.

This clonotype was found many times. Relative to the germline gene, one junction end is altered; a read error may explain this. The chain recombines TRBV5-1 with TRBJ2-5; D is unresolved. Germline V gene lookup returns CDR1 SGHRS and CDR2 YFSETQ. The CDR3 extends over 11 amino acids. The CDR3 DNA reads as TGTGCCAGCAGCTTGGTAGAGACCCAGTACTTC. Protein product: CASSLVETQYF.

This clonotype showed up many times. V and J are TRBV7-2 and TRBJ2-1; 8 bases agree with TRBD2. Germline CDR1 and CDR2: SGHTA and FQGNSA. Trimming removed 2 bases from V and 4 bases from J; junction bases left unmatched: 4. The CDR3 has 15 amino acids. CDR3 in amino acids: CASSLQAGEYNEQFF. The CDR3 DNA follows: TGTGCCAGCAGCTTACAAGCGGGGGAATACAATGAGCAGTTCTTC.

There are many counts of this clonotype. This sequence joins TRBV12-3 or TRBV12-4 and TRBJ2-5; no definite D call. V lost 6 bases, J lost 0 bases, and 8 bases lay in between. The CDR3 contains 13 residues. The CDR3 loop reads CASRQAHQETQYF. In DNA form, the CDR3 reads TGTGCCAGCAGGCAGGCTCACCAAGAGACCCAGTACTTC.

The V and J genes are TRBV10-3 and TRBJ1-1; D might be TRBD1 (5 bases). Germline V gene lookup returns CDR1 ENHRY and CDR2 SYGVKD. This CDR3 contains 13 residues. The V end lost 3 bases, the J end lost 4 bases, and 9 bases lay between the germline ends. This CDR3 is CAISDGGGTEAFF. The CDR3 nucleotides read TGTGCCATCAGTGATGGGGGAGGCACTGAAGCTTTCTTT.

The V call is TRBV7-9, the J call TRBJ2-2; a weak D match, TRBD1 (6 bases). The CDR3 length is 15 residues. CDR1 is SEHNR, CDR2 FQNEAQ, per germline (reference sequence). V was clipped by 5 bases and J by 6 bases, with 16 bases between them. CDR3 bases: TGTGCCAGCAGCCTCAGCAGGGGTCCAGCCGGGGAGCTGTTTTTT. Its translation: CASSLSRGPAGELFF.

V gene TRBV6-1 combines with J gene TRBJ1-5, with D unclear. V lost 4 bases and J lost 4, with 8 bases in between. The CDR3 loop spans 13 amino acids. Germline loops: CDR1 MNHNS, CDR2 SASEGT. CDR3: CASSANPNQPQHF. CDR3 nucleotides: TGTGCCAGCAGTGCGAACCCTAATCAGCCCCAGCATTTT.

This clonotype was seen a handful of times. The chain uses TRBV7-2 and TRBJ1-2, with a weak D call TRBD1 (5 bases). The CDR3 is 14 amino acids. Germline loops: CDR1 SGHTA, CDR2 FQGNSA. V dropped 5 bases and J dropped 4 bases, with 14 bases sitting between them. CDR3 nucleotide sequence: TGTGCCAGCAGCCCAACAGGTCCCCTCTATGGCTACACCTTC. Translation gives CASSPTGPLYGYTF.

This chain connects TRBV4-3 to TRBJ1-1; D may be TRBD1 (5 bases). Germline V gene lookup returns CDR1 LGHNA and CDR2 YSLEER. V lost 2 bases to trimming and J lost 5 bases, with 9 bases between them. This CDR3 contains 13 residues. CDR3 sequence (DNA): TGCGCCAGCAGCCAAAACAGGCAAACTGAAGCTTTCTTT. It translates to CASSQNRQTEAFF.

The chain carries TRBV25-1 and TRBJ1-4, with 9 positions matching TRBD1. Germline V gene sequence: CDR1 MGHDK, CDR2 SYGVNS. CDR3 length: 14 residues. V lost 8 bases and J lost 2; bases outside the gene matches: 3. Here the CDR3 DNA reads TGTGCCAGCGGGGGGACAGGGACTAATGAAAAACTGTTTTTT. Protein: CASGGTGTNEKLFF.

This clonotype was seen a handful of times. This chain uses TRBV5-1 with TRBJ2-3, with 10 bases aligning to TRBD2. The germline CDR1 and CDR2 sequences are SGHRS and YFSETQ. With 3 bases clipped from V and 8 bases from J, the junction kept 9 bases outside the gene matches. The CDR3 extends over 15 amino acids. In DNA form, the CDR3 reads TGCGCCAGCAGCTCCGGGACTAGCGTTGGCGGTACGCAGTATTTT. It specifies CASSSGTSVGGTQYF.

This clonotype appeared a few times. This chain joins TRBV6-5 and TRBJ1-6, with D unclear. With 2 bases removed from V and 3 bases from J, the gap between germline ends came to 14 bases. The CDR3 is made up of 17 amino acids. Germline assignment: CDR1 MNHEY and CDR2 SVGAGI. CDR3 DNA sequence: TGTGCCAGCAGTTACCGCCTCCTTGGAAGCTATAATTCACCCCTCCACTTT. It specifies CASSYRLLGSYNSPLHF.

This sequence joins TRBV11-2 and TRBJ2-1, with 7 bases aligning to TRBD1. Germline V CDR1 and CDR2: SGHAT, FQNNGV. V shed 5 bases and J 4 bases; nucleotides not matched to a gene: 14. The CDR3 has 17 amino acids. The CDR3 is CASSHNRRQGYYNEQFF. CDR3 DNA: TGTGCCAGCAGCCATAATAGACGACAGGGCTATTACAATGAGCAGTTCTTC.

A few counts support this clonotype. This chain connects TRBV7-2 to TRBJ1-1; maybe TRBD1 (5 bases). The germline V and J ends were trimmed by 5 bases and 1 base, with 8 bases remaining between them. Per the germline V gene, CDR1 is SGHTA and CDR2 is FQGNSA. The CDR3 is made up of 13 amino acids. DNA of the CDR3: TGTGCCAGCAGCGCTCAGGGGAACACTGAAGCTTTCTTT. It specifies CASSAQGNTEAFF.

J is TRBJ2-4 and V is TRBV20-1; D might be TRBD2 (6 bases). CDR1 DFQATT and CDR2 SNEGSKA come from the germline V gene (reference sequence). The CDR3 consists of 13 residues. V was trimmed by 5 bases and J by 6 bases, leaving 14 bases between them. The CDR3 loop reads CSAVPGVGNIQYF. In DNA form, the CDR3 reads TGCAGTGCTGTGCCGGGGGTGGGAAACATTCAGTACTTC.

V and J are TRBV4-1 and TRBJ1-1; D not certain. Germline CDR1 and CDR2: MGHRA and YSYEKL. Trimming cost V 6 bases and J 1 base, with 12 bases left between them. This CDR3 is 14 amino acids long. CDR3 protein: CASRGPLRNTEAFF. Written as DNA, the CDR3 is TGCGCCAGCAGGGGCCCGCTTCGGAACACTGAAGCTTTCTTT.

V usage is TRBV7-2 and J usage is TRBJ2-3; D may be TRBD1 (5 bases). Deletions cut 4 bases from V and 6 bases from J, with 17 bases between. CDR3 length: 15 amino acids. CDR1 and CDR2 (germline): SGHTA, FQGNSA. CDR3 in DNA: TGTGCCAGCAGCTCGAGGCAGGGTAATTGGGATACGCAGTATTTT. Translated, it gives CASSSRQGNWDTQYF. The full variable domain, completed using reference TRBV7-2 and TRBJ2-3, is GAGVSQSPSNKVTEKGKDVELRCDPISGHTALYWYRQSLGQGLEFLIYFQGNSAPDKSGLPSDRFSAERTGGSVSTLTIQRTQQEDSAVYLCASSSRQGNWDTQYFGPGTRLTVL.

The chain carries TRBV7-2 and TRBJ2-3; no definite D call. CDR1 SGHTA and CDR2 FQGNSA come from the germline V gene. The CDR3 is 15 residues long. Trimming shortened V by 5 bases and J by 4 bases, and 16 bases separated the two germline ends. The CDR3 region has the DNA TGTGCCAGCAGCCCAGCTCTCGTGTATGCAGATACGCAGTATTTT. It is translated as CASSPALVYADTQYF.

This clonotype was seen only a few times. The chain recombines TRBV20-1 with TRBJ2-4; a possible D gene is TRBD2 (5 bases). Germline assignment: CDR1 DFQATT and CDR2 SNEGSKA (reference sequence). The CDR3 has 15 residues. Trimming stripped 5 bases from V and 0 bases from J, with 14 bases between. CDR3 sequence reads: CSAETGYRAKNIQYF. The CDR3 DNA sequence: TGCAGTGCTGAGACGGGGTATCGAGCCAAAAACATTCAGTACTTC.

The CDR3 region has the DNA TGTGCCAGCAGCCCATATCTAACTAGCTACACAGATACGCAGTATTTT. It specifies CASSPYLTSYTDTQYF. The rearrangement links TRBV7-2 to TRBJ2-3, with D possibly TRBD2 on 6 matching bases. The CDR3 spans 16 residues. Trimming left V 5 bases short and J 2 bases short, with 17 bases between. The germline CDR1 and CDR2 sequences are SGHTA and FQGNSA.

This clonotype was detected only a few times. This chain joins TRBV2 and TRBJ1-5; 8 bases agree with TRBD1. The ends lost 4 bases at V and 3 bases at J; junction bases unmatched: 11. In germline, CDR1 is SNHLY, CDR2 FYNNEI. The CDR3 spans 17 residues. CDR3 in amino acids: CASSVPSGQGANQPQHF. CDR3 coding DNA: TGTGCCAGCAGTGTCCCCTCCGGACAGGGTGCCAATCAGCCCCAGCATTTT.

This clonotype was found a few times. The chain joins TRBV7-9 to TRBJ1-4; D perhaps matches TRBD1 (5 bases). The CDR3 is 14 amino acids. The V end was cut by 2 bases, the J end by 1 base, with 5 bases between. Germline V gene sequence: CDR1 SEHNR, CDR2 FQNEAQ (reference sequence). This CDR3 is CASSLQGTNEKLFF. The CDR3 nucleotides are TGTGCCAGCAGCTTACAGGGAACTAATGAAAAACTGTTTTTT.

This clonotype was seen a handful of times. The chain carries TRBV14 and TRBJ2-3; the D call may be TRBD1 or TRBD2 (5 bases each). The germline CDR1 and CDR2 sequences are SGHDN and FVKESK. V lost 8 bases, J lost 11 bases, and 14 bases lay in between. This CDR3 spans 11 amino acids. The CDR3 bases are TGTGCCAGCGGACATGGGGGAAAGCAGTATTTT. This gives the protein CASGHGGKQYF.

The J gene is TRBJ1-1, the V gene TRBV20-1; D gene ambiguous. V was clipped by 6 bases and J by 1 base, with 9 bases between them. CDR1 is DFQATT and CDR2 is SNEGSKA in the germline V gene (reference sequence). The length of the CDR3 is 12 residues. CDR3 in amino acids: CSAREGNTEAFF. For the CDR3, the DNA is TGCAGTGCGAGGGAGGGGAACACTGAAGCTTTCTTT.

This clonotype was picked up a small number of times. The chain carries TRBV3-1 and TRBJ1-2; possible D gene TRBD1, 5 bases. The V end was cut by 4 bases, the J end by 6 bases, with 15 bases between. Germline CDR1 reads LGHDT; CDR2 reads YNNKEL (reference sequence). The CDR3 covers 14 residues. In nucleotides, the CDR3 is TGTGCCAGCAGCCCGAGGGGCAGAACCCATGGCTACACCTTC. Protein: CASSPRGRTHGYTF. Filled out from reference TRBV3-1 and TRBJ1-2, the complete variable domain reads DTAVSQTPKYLVTQMGNDKSIKCEQNLGHDTMYWYKQDSKKFLKIMFSYNNKELIINETVPNRFSPKSPDKAHLNLHINSLELGDSAVYFCASSPRGRTHGYTFGSGTRLTVV.